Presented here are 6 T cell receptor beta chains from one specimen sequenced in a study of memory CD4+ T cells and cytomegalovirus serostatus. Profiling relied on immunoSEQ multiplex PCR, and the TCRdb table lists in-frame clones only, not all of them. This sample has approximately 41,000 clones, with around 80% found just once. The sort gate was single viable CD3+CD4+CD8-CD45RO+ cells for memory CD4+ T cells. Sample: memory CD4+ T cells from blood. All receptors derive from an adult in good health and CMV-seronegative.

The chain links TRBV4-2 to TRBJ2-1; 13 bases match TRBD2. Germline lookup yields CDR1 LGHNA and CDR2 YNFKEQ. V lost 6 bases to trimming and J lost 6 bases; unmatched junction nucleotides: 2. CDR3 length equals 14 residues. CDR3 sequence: CASRRLAGGNEQFF. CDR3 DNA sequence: TGTGCCAGCAGAAGACTAGCGGGAGGCAATGAGCAGTTCTTC.

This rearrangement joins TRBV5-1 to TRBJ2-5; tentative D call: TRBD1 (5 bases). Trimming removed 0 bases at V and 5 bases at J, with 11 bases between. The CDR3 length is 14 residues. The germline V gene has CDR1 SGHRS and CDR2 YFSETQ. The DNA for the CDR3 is TGCGCCAGCAGCTTGGAGGGGCGCTACGAGACCCAGTACTTC. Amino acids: CASSLEGRYETQYF.

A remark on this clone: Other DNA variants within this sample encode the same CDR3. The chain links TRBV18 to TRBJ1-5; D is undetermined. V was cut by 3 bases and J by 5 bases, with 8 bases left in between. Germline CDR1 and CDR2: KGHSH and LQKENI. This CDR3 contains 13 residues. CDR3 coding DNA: TGTGCCAGCTCACCGGCTGTGGATCAGCCCCAGCATTTT. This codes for CASSPAVDQPQHF.

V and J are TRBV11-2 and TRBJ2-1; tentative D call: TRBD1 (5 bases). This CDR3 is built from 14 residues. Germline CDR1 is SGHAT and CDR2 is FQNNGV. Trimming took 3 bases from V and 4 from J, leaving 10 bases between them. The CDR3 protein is CASSFRGSYNEQFF. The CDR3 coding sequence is TGTGCCAGCAGCTTTAGGGGCTCTTACAATGAGCAGTTCTTC.

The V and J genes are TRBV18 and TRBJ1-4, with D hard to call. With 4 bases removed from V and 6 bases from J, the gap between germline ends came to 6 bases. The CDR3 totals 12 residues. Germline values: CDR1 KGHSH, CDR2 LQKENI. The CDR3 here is CASSQRDEKLFF. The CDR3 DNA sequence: TGTGCCAGCTCACAACGGGATGAAAAACTGTTTTTT. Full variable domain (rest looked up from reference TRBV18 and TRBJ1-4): NAGVMQNPRHLVRRRGQEARLRCSPMKGHSHVYWYRQLPEEGLKFMVYLQKENIIDESGMPKERFSAEFPKEGPSILRIQQVVRGDSAAYFCASSQRDEKLFFGSGTQLSVL.

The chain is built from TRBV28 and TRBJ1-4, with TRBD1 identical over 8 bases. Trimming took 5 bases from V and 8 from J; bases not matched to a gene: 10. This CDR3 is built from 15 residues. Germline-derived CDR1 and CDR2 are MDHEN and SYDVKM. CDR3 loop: CASSPSRGLGEKLFF. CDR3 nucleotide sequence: TGTGCCAGCAGTCCGTCCAGGGGGCTGGGGGAAAAACTGTTTTTT.